Listed here are 22 T cell receptor beta chains from one sample, sequenced in a study of graft-versus-host responses after intestinal transplantation. Profiling relied on immunoSEQ multiplex PCR, and the TCRdb table lists in-frame clones only, not all of them. This sample has about 8,200 clones; roughly 92% occur once, and the top ten carry 2.1%. The sequenced sample was PBMCs, obtained 11 days after intestinal transplantation. The source of these receptors is a human patient who received an intestinal transplant, so some T cells may come from the graft donor.

V and J are TRBV6-1 and TRBJ1-2; maybe TRBD1 (6 bases). This CDR3 spans 15 amino acids. CDR1 and CDR2 (germline): MNHNS, SASEGT. The ends were cut back, 1 base at V and 5 bases at J, with 14 bases in the middle. DNA for the CDR3: TGTGCCAGCAGTGAAGTGGCAGGGGCCACATATGGCTACACCTTC. It encodes CASSEVAGATYGYTF.

This chain connects TRBV10-3 to TRBJ1-2; the match to TRBD1 covers 7 bases. Trimming at V came to 0 bases and at J to 7 bases, leaving 5 bases not matched to a gene. Germline assignment: CDR1 ENHRY and CDR2 SYGVKD. CDR3 length: 14 amino acids. This CDR3 is CAISESGQVGGYTF. The CDR3, as DNA: TGTGCCATCAGTGAGTCCGGACAGGTGGGTGGCTACACCTTC.

This rearrangement joins TRBV18 to TRBJ2-7, with 8 nucleotides matching TRBD1. The germline gives CDR1 KGHSH, CDR2 LQKENI. The CDR3 length is 14 residues. J was trimmed by 3 bases and V by 6 bases; bases with no gene match: 7. The CDR3 region is CASSLGQGGYEQYF. In DNA, the CDR3 is TGTGCCAGCTCGCTCGGACAGGGCGGCTACGAGCAGTACTTC.

This clone was seen only once. The junction departs from the called germline gene at one end, perhaps through a read error. Other DNA variants within this sample encode the same CDR3. The rearrangement joins TRBV2 to TRBJ2-3; 10 positions match TRBD2. CDR3 length equals 18 residues. Germline V gene lookup returns CDR1 SNHLY and CDR2 FYNNEI. CDR3 sequence reads: CASSESKASGSRTDTQYF. The CDR3 region has the DNA TGCGCCAGCAGTGAAAGTAAGGCTAGCGGGAGTAGAACAGATACGCAGTATTTT. The full variable domain, in which reference TRBV2 and TRBJ2-3 provide the parts outside the CDR3, is EPEVTQTPSHQVTQMGQEVILRCVPISNHLYFYWYRQILGQKVEFLVSFYNNEISEKSEIFDDQFSVERPDGSNFTLKIRSTKLEDSAMYFCASSESKASGSRTDTQYFGPGTRLTVL.

This chain links TRBV6-5 with TRBJ2-5, with 11 bases lining up with TRBD2. CDR3 length equals 16 residues. Looked up from germline, CDR1 is MNHEY and CDR2 is SVGAGI. J gave up 5 bases and V 2 bases, and 7 bases lay outside the gene matches. This chain's CDR3 is CASSYGLAGGRETQYF. The CDR3, as DNA: TGTGCCAGCAGTTACGGATTAGCGGGAGGGCGGGAGACCCAGTACTTC.

This chain links TRBV6-5 with TRBJ2-7, with TRBD1 identical over 9 bases. From germline, CDR1 is MNHEY and CDR2 SVGAGI. The CDR3 has 13 residues. With V trimmed by 4 bases and J by 6 bases, 4 bases remained unmatched. The CDR3 bases are TGTGCCAGCAGTTGGACAGGGGTTCTCGAGCAGTACTTC. Its protein product is CASSWTGVLEQYF.

This clone was seen just once. This chain links TRBV7-9 with TRBJ1-1; 10 bases align to TRBD1. The CDR3 loop spans 16 amino acids. The germline V gene encodes CDR1 SEHNR and CDR2 FQNEAQ (reference sequence). The trim removed 4 bases at V and 7 bases at J, leaving 12 bases unmatched. CDR3 nucleotides: TGTGCCAGCAGCTGGGACAGGGGATATGGCCAACATGAAGCTTTCTTT. Protein: CASSWDRGYGQHEAFF.

The CDR3 nucleotides are TGTGCCAGCAGCTTTGGGACAGGAGCCTACGAGCAGTACTTC. Translated, it gives CASSFGTGAYEQYF. The V and J genes are TRBV11-2 and TRBJ2-7, with 8 bases aligning to TRBD1. The J segment lost 2 bases and the V segment lost 3 bases, leaving 3 bases of the junction unmatched. The CDR3 sequence is 14 residues long. Per the germline V gene, CDR1 is SGHAT and CDR2 is FQNNGV.

V and J are TRBV2 and TRBJ2-7; 8 bases line up with TRBD2. The CDR3 loop spans 13 amino acids. The J segment lost 5 bases and the V segment lost 8 bases, leaving 8 bases of the junction unmatched. CDR1 SNHLY and CDR2 FYNNEI come from the germline V gene. The CDR3 DNA follows: TGTGCCAGCGTTCGGGGGGGGATTCACGAGCAGTACTTC. Encoded protein: CASVRGGIHEQYF.

The chain carries TRBV5-5 and TRBJ2-3, with D possibly TRBD1 on 5 matching bases. The CDR3 is 16 residues long. Trimming removed 1 base from V and 3 bases from J, with 15 bases in between. Germline V lookup: CDR1 SGHKS, CDR2 YYEKEE (reference sequence). CDR3 nucleotide sequence: TGTGCCAGCAGCTTGCATCCAGGGATGAGAACAGATACGCAGTATTTT. Encoded protein: CASSLHPGMRTDTQYF.

The genes are TRBV28 and TRBJ2-5, with 7 bases aligning to TRBD2. Per germline, CDR1 MDHEN and CDR2 SYDVKM. After removal of 3 bases from V and 3 bases from J, the junction contained 7 bases not matched to a gene. The CDR3 is 15 amino acids. CDR3 DNA: TGTGCCAGCAGTTTCGGGAGGCCCCTTGAAGAGACCCAGTACTTC. It yields the protein CASSFGRPLEETQYF.

This sequence joins TRBV4-1 and TRBJ1-2; D uncertain. The CDR3 is 12 amino acids. The V and J ends lost 3 bases and 10 bases respectively, with 12 bases between them. The germline V gene has CDR1 MGHRA and CDR2 YSYEKL. CDR3 protein: CASSHFTENYTF. CDR3 sequence (DNA): TGCGCCAGCAGCCACTTTACCGAGAACTACACCTTC.

The chain combines TRBV27 with TRBJ2-5; 8 positions agree with TRBD1. Germline trimming cut 3 bases from V and 1 base from J; bases unmatched to any gene: 7. From germline, CDR1 is MNHEY and CDR2 SMNVEV (reference sequence). The CDR3 contains 16 residues. The CDR3 DNA is TGTGCCAGCAGTTTTTCGACCCAGGGGGCCCAAGAGACCCAGTACTTC. Translation: CASSFSTQGAQETQYF.

Remarks on this clone: Sequence at one end of the junction differs from germline and may be a read error. The CDR3: CASSNSGGAWETQYF. Here the CDR3 DNA reads TGTGCTAGCAGCAATAGCGGGGGGGCCTGGGAGACCCAGTACTTC. The chain combines TRBV7-7 with TRBJ2-5; 11 bases agree with TRBD2. Germline V gene data show CDR1 as SSHAT and CDR2 as FNYEAQ (reference sequence). The CDR3 is made up of 15 amino acids.

CDR3 amino acids: CASSDYRVRYEQYF. CDR3 nucleotide sequence: TGTGCCAGCAGTGATTACAGGGTCCGCTACGAGCAGTACTTC. The chain is built from TRBV6-1 and TRBJ2-7, with D maybe TRBD1 (6 bases). The CDR3 is 14 residues long. In germline, CDR1 is MNHNS, CDR2 SASEGT. Trimming took 3 bases from V and 3 from J, leaving 12 bases between them.

The chain has TRBV6-1 and TRBJ1-5; 8 positions agree with TRBD1. The germline CDR1 and CDR2 sequences are MNHNS and SASEGT. J was trimmed by 6 bases and V by 5 bases; bases with no gene match: 6. This CDR3 is built from 14 residues. CDR3 nucleotides: TGTGCCAGCAGTTCTTGGACAGGGACTCAGCCCCAGCATTTT. Translation gives CASSSWTGTQPQHF.

This clone was detected once. V gene TRBV27 combines with J gene TRBJ2-1, with 11 bases lining up with TRBD2. Germline-derived CDR1 and CDR2 are MNHEY and SMNVEV (reference sequence). The CDR3 length is 15 residues. The trim removed 5 bases at V and 8 bases at J, leaving 8 bases unmatched. The CDR3 region has the DNA TGTGCCAGCAGTGTACTAGCGGGGGTATTTCATGAGCAGTTCTTC. Translated, it gives CASSVLAGVFHEQFF.

The V and J genes are TRBV7-3 and TRBJ2-1; 9 positions match TRBD2. The CDR3 covers 19 residues. The V gene's germline CDR1 is SGHTA and CDR2 FQGTGA. Trimming took 1 base from V and 5 from J; bases not matched to a gene: 15. CDR3 DNA sequence: TGTGCCAGCAGCTTAATTTGGTGTGTGCGGGAGGGCAGGGACAATGAGCAGTTCTTC. Translating gives CASSLIWCVREGRDNEQFF.

This clone was recorded only once. The chain uses TRBV30 and TRBJ1-1, with 9 bases that match TRBD1. CDR3 length: 12 amino acids. CDR1 GTSNPN and CDR2 SVGIG come from the germline V gene (reference sequence). The junction had 5 bases not matched to a gene; V was cut back by 5 bases and J by 7 bases. The CDR3 spells CAWSQGAREAFF. The CDR3 DNA sequence: TGTGCCTGGTCACAGGGGGCGCGTGAAGCTTTCTTT.

This clone was seen a few times. In DNA form, the CDR3 reads TGTGCCAGCAGCTTGGAGGGGTCCTACGAGCAGTACGTC. It yields the protein CASSLEGSYEQYV. V gene TRBV5-8 combines with J gene TRBJ2-7; possible D gene TRBD1, 5 bases. The CDR3 sequence is 13 residues long. Germline V lookup: CDR1 SGHTS, CDR2 YDEGEE. V dropped 0 bases and J dropped 1 base, with 5 bases sitting between them.

The rearrangement joins TRBV6-5 to TRBJ1-3; 7 bases line up with TRBD1. There are 15 residues in the CDR3. After removal of 2 bases from V and 4 bases from J, the junction contained 5 bases not matched to a gene. Germline assignment: CDR1 MNHEY and CDR2 SVGAGI. Here the CDR3 DNA reads TGTGCCAGCAGTTACCGAGACAGGGCGGGAAACACCATATATTTT. Translation gives CASSYRDRAGNTIYF.

The genes are TRBV10-3 and TRBJ2-7; 9 nucleotides match TRBD1. CDR1 is ENHRY, CDR2 SYGVKD, per germline. V lost 10 bases, J lost 12 bases, and 7 bases stayed unmatched. This CDR3 has 10 residues. The CDR3 DNA sequence: TGTGCCAGAGCTGACAGGGGGAGGTACGTC. Encoded protein: CARADRGRYV.